Given below is one T cell receptor (beta chain) in context. Its antigen is currently unknown. The data derive from a study of graft-versus-host responses after intestinal transplantation. In the study overall: Induction using anti-thymocyte globulin, followed by tacrolimus and steroids for approximately 3 years, was given to all recipients.

Assay: immunoSEQ multiplex PCR; the TCRdb copy retains only in-frame clones and omits some. The profile shows 55,000 to 80,000 clones, approximately 90% of them singletons. Study-level findings and limits: Peak circulating GvH clone levels were associated with early post-transplant HvG declines.

Trimming took off 0 bases at V and 8 bases at J, with 18 bases between the two ends. The CDR3 contains 16 residues. Germline assignment: CDR1 SGDLS and CDR2 YYNGEE. The source was unstimulated CD8+ T cells sorted from spleen or lymph node cells, collected before transplant. The chain carries TRBV9 and TRBJ2-1; tentative D call: TRBD2 (6 bases). The sequence was collected from a human donor who was the organ donor for an intestinal transplant. The CDR3 here is CASSVDGLAKLDEQFF. CDR3 coding DNA: TGTGCCAGCAGCGTAGACGGGCTAGCGAAATTGGATGAGCAGTTCTTC. The whole variable domain, filled in from reference TRBV9 and TRBJ2-1, reads DSGVTQTPKHLITATGQRVTLRCSPRSGDLSVYWYQQSLDQGLQFLIQYYNGEERAKGNILERFSAQQFPDLHSELNLSSLELGDSALYFCASSVDGLAKLDEQFFGPGTRLTVL.